These 23 T cell receptor beta chains originate from one sample sequenced in a study of blood T cell repertoires in COVID-19. Libraries were prepared by immunoSEQ multiplex PCR; TCRdb keeps only in-frame clonotypes and omits some of them. The table includes about 64,000 clones, 80% to 90% detected once. Specimen: peripheral blood. The origin of the receptors is a woman aged 55-69 years with COVID-19, enrolled during active disease.

Judged by abundance, this clone is medium-sized (0.01 to 0.1%). The rearrangement uses TRBV29-1 and TRBJ1-2; TRBD1 matches at 7 bases. Trimming removed 4 bases from V and 12 bases from J; junction bases left unmatched: 11. This CDR3 has 12 residues. The V gene's germline CDR1 is SQVTM and CDR2 ANQGSEA. The CDR3 is CSVALDQGGHTF. Here the CDR3 DNA reads TGCAGCGTTGCCCTCGATCAGGGGGGCCACACCTTC.

The gene calls are TRBV7-9 and TRBJ1-2; D is undetermined. Per germline, CDR1 SEHNR and CDR2 FQNEAQ (reference sequence). The CDR3 spans 12 residues. Trimming pared 9 bases from V and 4 bases from J, leaving 12 bases between. The CDR3 region is CASQGEGYGYTF. The CDR3 bases are TGTGCCAGTCAAGGTGAGGGCTATGGCTACACCTTC.

The chain carries TRBV5-6 and TRBJ1-1; 9 bases agree with TRBD1. This CDR3 is built from 15 residues. V trimming: 2 bases; J trimming: 4 bases; junction bases outside the gene matches: 6. CDR1 is SGHDT and CDR2 is YYEEEE in the germline V gene. The CDR3 nucleotides are TGTGCCAGCAGCTTTTACGACAGGGGGAGCACTGAAGCTTTCTTT. Amino acids: CASSFYDRGSTEAFF.

The V and J genes are TRBV5-1 and TRBJ2-1; the D is unclear. Looked up from germline, CDR1 is SGHRS and CDR2 is YFSETQ. This CDR3 has 14 amino acids. Trimming removed 10 bases at V and 4 bases at J, with 18 bases between. CDR3 sequence: CASGYGSSYNEQFF. The CDR3 coding sequence is TGCGCCTCCGGGTACGGTTCGTCTTACAATGAGCAGTTCTTC.

For the CDR3, the DNA is TGCGCCAGCAGCTTGTCACAGGGCAACAATGAGCAGTTCTTC. Its protein is CASSLSQGNNEQFF. This rearrangement joins TRBV5-1 to TRBJ2-1; D is perhaps TRBD1 (6 bases). The CDR3 is 14 amino acids. Between the trimmed V and J ends, which lost 1 base and 5 bases, there was a span of 10 bases. The germline V gene encodes CDR1 SGHRS and CDR2 YFSETQ.

This chain uses TRBV11-2 with TRBJ1-5; D is unresolved. The V and J ends lost 1 base and 5 bases respectively, with 6 bases between them. The CDR3 is 13 amino acids. Germline-derived CDR1 and CDR2 are SGHAT and FQNNGV. CDR3 region: CASSLGADQPQHF. CDR3 coding DNA: TGTGCCAGCAGCTTAGGAGCCGATCAGCCCCAGCATTTT. Full variable domain (remainder filled in from reference TRBV11-2 and TRBJ1-5): EAGVAQSPRYKIIEKRQSVAFWCNPISGHATLYWYQQILGQGPKLLIQFQNNGVVDDSQLPKDRFSAERLKGVDSTLKIQPAKLEDSAVYLCASSLGADQPQHFGDGTRLSIL.

The chain joins TRBV6-5 to TRBJ2-1, with TRBD2 matching 10 bases. The CDR3 runs to 15 residues. V lost 7 bases and J lost 4; bases outside the gene matches: 7. Germline CDR1 is MNHEY and CDR2 is SVGAGI. In DNA form, the CDR3 reads TGTGCCAGCACCTGGGGACTAGCGACTTACAATGAGCAGTTCTTC. It specifies CASTWGLATYNEQFF.

The rearrangement links TRBV6-2 or TRBV6-3 to TRBJ1-5; D is undetermined. Germline CDR1 reads MNHEY; CDR2 reads SVGEGT. CDR3 size: 13 residues. V gave up 1 base and J gave up 6 bases, with 7 bases separating them. The CDR3, as DNA: TGTGCCAGCAGTTACTTAACAAGTCAGCCCCAGCATTTT. Residues: CASSYLTSQPQHF.

The chain is built from TRBV5-5 and TRBJ2-1, with D uncertain. The CDR3 runs to 15 residues. The V end lost 5 bases, the J end lost 5 bases, and 17 bases lay between the germline ends. Germline V gene sequence: CDR1 SGHKS, CDR2 YYEKEE (reference sequence). As DNA, the CDR3 is TGTGCCAGCAGACCGCCCTCCGGGTCAAACAATGAGCAGTTCTTC. Translation gives CASRPPSGSNNEQFF. Combining the CDR3 with reference TRBV5-5 and TRBJ2-1 gives the whole variable domain DAGVTQSPTHLIKTRGQQVTLRCSPISGHKSVSWYQQVLGQGPQFIFQYYEKEERGRGNFPDRFSARQFPNYSSELNVNALLLGDSALYLCASRPPSGSNNEQFFGPGTRLTVL.

The CDR3 nucleotides are TGCAGTGCTAGAGATTTGCGGGGAGCTTTCTTT. Translated, it gives CSARDLRGAFF. This chain connects TRBV20-1 to TRBJ1-1; D not certain. The CDR3 totals 11 residues. V lost 0 bases and J lost 10, with 9 bases in between. Germline V gene data show CDR1 as DFQATT and CDR2 as SNEGSKA (reference sequence).

The chain recombines TRBV6-5 with TRBJ1-2; 10 nucleotides line up with TRBD1. CDR1 and CDR2 from the germline V gene are MNHEY and SVGAGI. This CDR3 is built from 16 residues. The V segment lost 0 bases and the J segment 2 bases; nucleotides outside the gene matches: 3. The CDR3 DNA is TGTGCCAGCAGTTACTCGACAGGGGGCGCAAACTATGGCTACACCTTC. Its translation: CASSYSTGGANYGYTF.

This clone came up a few times. The chain links TRBV27 to TRBJ1-4, with D maybe TRBD1 (5 bases). In germline, CDR1 is MNHEY, CDR2 SMNVEV (reference sequence). Between the trimmed V and J ends, which lost 7 bases and 8 bases, there was a span of 14 bases. CDR3 size: 13 residues. In nucleotides, the CDR3 is TGTGCCAGCAAAGCTGGTGGGGGGGAAAAACTGTTTTTT. It codes for CASKAGGGEKLFF.

The CDR3 DNA sequence: TGTGCCAGCAGCCCGGGACAGGGGGCTTTCGAGCAGTACTTC. Translation: CASSPGQGAFEQYF. V and J are TRBV3-1 (or the pseudogene TRBV3-2) and TRBJ2-7; 12 bases map to TRBD1. Germline assignment: CDR1 LGHDT and CDR2 YNNKEL (reference sequence). Losses at the gene ends were 4 bases for V and 6 bases for J; bases not matched to a gene: 4. The length of the CDR3 is 14 residues.

CDR3 nucleotides: TGTGCCAGCAGGGCCCTGGGCAAAAGGCCCTACGAGCAGTACTTC. Amino acids: CASRALGKRPYEQYF. J is TRBJ2-7 and V is TRBV11-2; D remains unclear. The CDR3 is 15 residues long. Trimming shortened V by 6 bases and J by 2 bases, and 17 bases separated the two germline ends. Per the germline V gene, CDR1 is SGHAT and CDR2 is FQNNGV. The whole variable domain, remainder taken from reference TRBV11-2 and TRBJ2-7, is EAGVAQSPRYKIIEKRQSVAFWCNPISGHATLYWYQQILGQGPKLLIQFQNNGVVDDSQLPKDRFSAERLKGVDSTLKIQPAKLEDSAVYLCASRALGKRPYEQYFGPGTRLTVT.

This chain links TRBV7-2 with TRBJ2-2; maybe TRBD2 (5 bases). The V end was cut by 7 bases, the J end by 4 bases, with 16 bases between. The CDR3 is 15 residues long. The germline gives CDR1 SGHTA, CDR2 FQGNSA. The CDR3 DNA is TGTGCCAGCACCCTCCGACCGGGGAGCACCGGGGAGCTGTTTTTT. It translates to CASTLRPGSTGELFF.

The table lists this clone with a few counts. This chain links TRBV20-1 with TRBJ1-6, with D unresolved. Trimming left V 3 bases short and J 0 bases short, with 15 bases between. CDR1 and CDR2 from the germline V gene are DFQATT and SNEGSKA (reference sequence). This CDR3 is 17 amino acids long. CDR3 loop: CSASVPGASSYNSPLHF. CDR3 DNA: TGCAGTGCTAGTGTACCCGGTGCGAGCTCCTATAATTCACCCCTCCACTTT.

This chain joins TRBV29-1 and TRBJ2-7, with a tentative D call TRBD1 (5 bases). V lost 7 bases and J 0 bases, leaving 10 bases between the germline ends. Germline V CDR1 and CDR2: SQVTM, ANQGSEA. CDR3 length equals 12 residues. The DNA for the CDR3 is TGCAGCGCCCAACAGGACTCCTACGAGCAGTACTTC. Amino acid sequence: CSAQQDSYEQYF.

The CDR3 nucleotides read TGTGCCAGCAGCTTAACTTCCGGCACCGGGGAGCTGTTTTTT. Amino acid sequence: CASSLTSGTGELFF. The rearrangement links TRBV7-9 to TRBJ2-2; D unclear. Germline CDR1 and CDR2: SEHNR and FQNEAQ (reference sequence). CDR3 length: 14 amino acids. Deletions cut 2 bases from V and 4 bases from J, with 8 bases between.

The chain couples TRBV7-2 to TRBJ1-1; D is unresolved. Germline loops: CDR1 SGHTA, CDR2 FQGNSA. The CDR3 is made up of 16 amino acids. V lost 4 bases and J lost 0, with 15 bases in between. The CDR3 loop reads CASSSSRLIMNTEAFF. For the CDR3, the DNA is TGTGCCAGCAGCTCCTCCCGACTGATTATGAACACTGAAGCTTTCTTT.

In DNA, the CDR3 is TGTGCCAGCAGCTGGGGAGTCATGAACACTGAAGCTTTCTTT. Amino acids: CASSWGVMNTEAFF. V is TRBV7-8 and J is TRBJ1-1, with no clear D. The CDR3 consists of 14 residues. Trimming took off 4 bases at V and 0 bases at J, with 9 bases between the two ends. The germline V gene encodes CDR1 SGHVS and CDR2 FQNEAQ.

This rearrangement joins TRBV29-1 to TRBJ2-1; D gene uncertain. The germline CDR1 and CDR2 sequences are SQVTM and ANQGSEA. This CDR3 has 11 residues. The germline V and J ends were trimmed by 5 bases and 8 bases, with 10 bases remaining between them. The CDR3 bases are TGCAGCGTTTTCCCAGGCGATGAGCAGTTCTTC. This gives the protein CSVFPGDEQFF.

The rearrangement joins TRBV6-2 or TRBV6-3 to TRBJ2-3; 9 bases line up with TRBD2. The trim removed 6 bases at V and 0 bases at J, leaving 10 bases unmatched. Per the germline V gene, CDR1 is MNHEY and CDR2 is SVGEGT. The CDR3 is 17 amino acids. The chain's CDR3 is CASSKGTSPLSTDTQYF. The CDR3 DNA is TGTGCCAGCAGCAAGGGGACTAGCCCTTTGAGCACAGATACGCAGTATTTT.

CDR3 loop: CASSDRQAYTEAFF. In DNA, the CDR3 is TGTGCCAGCAGCGACCGACAGGCTTACACTGAAGCTTTCTTT. The chain links TRBV5-8 to TRBJ1-1, with D tentatively TRBD1 (6 bases). In germline, CDR1 is SGHTS, CDR2 YDEGEE. V dropped 4 bases and J dropped 3 bases, with 13 bases sitting between them. The CDR3 has 14 residues.